A selection of T cell receptor beta chains follows, all from one sample in a study of PD-L1 blockade in urothelial cancer. Profiling relied on immunoSEQ multiplex PCR, and the TCRdb table lists in-frame clones only, not all of them. The repertoire has some 52,000 clones, 60% to 80% of them found once; the top ten carry roughly 3.6%. The sample here was PBMCs, taken around atezolizumab (anti-PD-L1) treatment. All receptors derive from a man aged 70 or older with urothelial cancer. CDR3s include the opening cysteine and the closing phenylalanine or tryptophan. A D gene is named only where the DNA matches it firmly. Size is omitted from some rows. Given values are once, few, many or a class for expanded clones.

J gene: TRBJ1-5
D gene: -
clone size: few
V gene: TRBV4-1
CDR3 DNA: TGCGCCAGCAGCCAAGATCGGCAGCCCCAGCATTTT
CDR3 protein: CASSQDRQPQHF

J gene: TRBJ1-1
D gene: -
clone size: -
V gene: TRBV6-4
CDR3 DNA: TGTGCCAGCAGTGACTCCGACAGGTCTGAAGCTTTCTTT
CDR3 protein: CASSDSDRSEAFF

J gene: TRBJ2-7
D gene: TRBD2
clone size: -
V gene: TRBV7-2
CDR3 DNA: TGTGCCAGCAGAGAAACTAGCGGGGGTATCTACGAGCAGTACTTC
CDR3 protein: CASRETSGGIYEQYF

J gene: TRBJ2-3
D gene: -
clone size: once
V gene: TRBV5-1
CDR3 DNA: TGCGCCAGCAGTGTGGAGGTCACAGATACGCAGTATTTT
CDR3 protein: CASSVEVTDTQYF

J gene: TRBJ1-4
D gene: TRBD1
clone size: -
V gene: TRBV11-1
CDR3 DNA: TGTGCCAGCAGCTCCGGGACAGGGGTTGAAAAACTGTTTTTT
CDR3 protein: CASSSGTGVEKLFF

J gene: TRBJ1-6
D gene: TRBD1
clone size: -
V gene: TRBV5-6
CDR3 DNA: TGTGCCAGCAGCTTGAGGGGACAGGGCTTCTCACCCCTCCACTTT
CDR3 protein: CASSLRGQGFSPLHF

J gene: TRBJ1-5
D gene: -
clone size: few
V gene: TRBV7-9
CDR3 DNA: TGTGCCAGCAGCTCTAACAGTTACAATCAGCCCCAGCATTTT
CDR3 protein: CASSSNSYNQPQHF

J gene: TRBJ2-7
D gene: -
clone size: -
V gene: TRBV28
CDR3 DNA: TGTGCCAGCAGTGGCGACAGCACCTACGAGCAGTACTTC
CDR3 protein: CASSGDSTYEQYF

J gene: TRBJ1-4
D gene: TRBD1
clone size: -
V gene: TRBV18
CDR3 DNA: TGTGCCAGCTCACGAAAGGAAACAGGGGCTAATGAAAAACTGTTTTTT
CDR3 protein: CASSRKETGANEKLFF

J gene: TRBJ1-3
D gene: -
clone size: -
V gene: TRBV9
CDR3 DNA: TGTGCCAGCACCCGAGAGGAGGGGCCTGGAAACACCATATATTTT
CDR3 protein: CASTREEGPGNTIYF

J gene: TRBJ2-1
D gene: -
clone size: many
V gene: TRBV4-3
CDR3 DNA: TGCGCCAGCAGCCAAGATTTTTGGGCTAGCACTGATAATGAGCAGTTCTTC
CDR3 protein: CASSQDFWASTDNEQFF

J gene: TRBJ2-3
D gene: TRBD1
clone size: -
V gene: TRBV19
CDR3 DNA: TGTGCCAGTAGTAGAAAAGGCAGGGGGCTATCCACAGATACGCAGTATTTT
CDR3 protein: CASSRKGRGLSTDTQYF

J gene: TRBJ2-7
D gene: -
clone size: -
V gene: TRBV27
CDR3 DNA: TGTGCCAGCAGTATTGAACAGGGCAACGAGCAGTACTTC
CDR3 protein: CASSIEQGNEQYF

J gene: TRBJ2-3
D gene: TRBD2
clone size: -
V gene: TRBV7-2
CDR3 DNA: TGTGCCAGCTCTATCCGGCGGGGGGGCCTGACAGATACGCAGTATTTT
CDR3 protein: CASSIRRGGLTDTQYF

J gene: TRBJ2-3
D gene: TRBD1
clone size: -
V gene: TRBV11-2
CDR3 DNA: TGTGCCAGCAGCCTGCGACAGGGGGCTAGTCTGGGCACAGATACGCAGTATTTT
CDR3 protein: CASSLRQGASLGTDTQYF

J gene: TRBJ2-1
D gene: TRBD2
clone size: medium-sized
V gene: TRBV7-2
CDR3 DNA: TGTGCCAGCAGCTTTAGCGGGAGATCAAATGAGCAGTTCTTC
CDR3 protein: CASSFSGRSNEQFF

J gene: TRBJ1-2
D gene: -
clone size: few
V gene: TRBV9
CDR3 DNA: TGTGCCAGCAGCGTAGGTTTCAGCGATGGCTACACCTTC
CDR3 protein: CASSVGFSDGYTF

J gene: TRBJ1-4
D gene: -
clone size: -
V gene: TRBV11-2
CDR3 DNA: TGTGCCAGCAGCTTAGCTATTAATGAAAAACTGTTTTTT
CDR3 protein: CASSLAINEKLFF

J gene: TRBJ2-5
D gene: TRBD1
clone size: -
V gene: TRBV4-3
CDR3 DNA: TGCGCCAGCAGCCAGGTGAGGACAGGGATTATGGAGACCCAGTACTTC
CDR3 protein: CASSQVRTGIMETQYF

J gene: TRBJ1-1
D gene: TRBD1
clone size: -
V gene: TRBV7-8
CDR3 DNA: TGTGCCAGCAGCTTAAAGGCAGGGGGCACTGAAGCTTTCTTT
CDR3 protein: CASSLKAGGTEAFF

J gene: TRBJ2-5
D gene: -
clone size: -
V gene: TRBV5-6
CDR3 DNA: TGTGCCAGCAGCTTGGGGCTTGTCGCCTTTCAAGAGACCCAGTACTTC
CDR3 protein: CASSLGLVAFQETQYF

J gene: TRBJ2-5
D gene: -
clone size: -
V gene: TRBV14
CDR3 DNA: TGTGCCAGCAGCAGGAGAAGGGAGACCCAGTACTTC
CDR3 protein: CASSRRRETQYF

J gene: TRBJ1-1
D gene: -
clone size: -
V gene: TRBV9
CDR3 DNA: TGTGCCAGCAGCGTATCCGGGGGGGTGAACACTGAAGCTTTCTTT
CDR3 protein: CASSVSGGVNTEAFF

J gene: TRBJ2-5
D gene: TRBD1
clone size: -
V gene: TRBV5-1
CDR3 DNA: TGCGCCAGCAGCTCGGGGGACAGGCTCAGGGAGACCCAGTACTTC
CDR3 protein: CASSSGDRLRETQYF

J gene: TRBJ2-2
D gene: -
clone size: -
V gene: TRBV11-3
CDR3 DNA: TGTGCCAGCAGCTTAAATCGTAACAGAAACACCGGGGAGCTGTTTTTT
CDR3 protein: CASSLNRNRNTGELFF

J gene: TRBJ1-2
D gene: -
clone size: -
V gene: TRBV7-9
CDR3 DNA: TGTGCCAGCAGCTTACAGGGCTATGGCTACACCTTC
CDR3 protein: CASSLQGYGYTF

J gene: TRBJ1-3
D gene: -
clone size: -
V gene: TRBV7-8
CDR3 DNA: TGTGCCAGCAGCGGAACCCCAGGGTCTGGAAACACCATATATTTT
CDR3 protein: CASSGTPGSGNTIYF

J gene: TRBJ2-1
D gene: -
clone size: -
V gene: TRBV7-9
CDR3 DNA: TGTGCCAGCAGCTTAGAGGGACTGCAGATTGAGCAGTTCTTC
CDR3 protein: CASSLEGLQIEQFF

J gene: TRBJ1-5
D gene: TRBD1
clone size: -
V gene: TRBV6-1
CDR3 DNA: TGTGCCAGCAGTCTTGACAGGGATCAGCCCCAGCATTTT
CDR3 protein: CASSLDRDQPQHF

J gene: TRBJ2-2
D gene: TRBD1
clone size: -
V gene: TRBV9
CDR3 DNA: TGTGCCAGCAGCACCCGGGACAGGGAGACCGGGGAGCTGTTTTTT
CDR3 protein: CASSTRDRETGELFF

J gene: TRBJ1-2
D gene: TRBD1
clone size: -
V gene: TRBV9
CDR3 DNA: TGTGCCAGCAGCGTACAGCCCAGGGGGGACTATGGCTACACCTTC
CDR3 protein: CASSVQPRGDYGYTF

J gene: TRBJ2-2
D gene: TRBD2
clone size: -
V gene: TRBV6-1
CDR3 DNA: TGTGCCACCCCGGGACTAGCGATTCACACCGGGGAGCTGTTTTTT
CDR3 protein: CATPGLAIHTGELFF

J gene: TRBJ2-7
D gene: TRBD1
clone size: -
V gene: TRBV5-1
CDR3 DNA: TGCGCCAGCAGCTGGGGACAGGGTGGCTCCCAGTACTTC
CDR3 protein: CASSWGQGGSQYF

J gene: TRBJ1-5
D gene: -
clone size: -
V gene: TRBV2
CDR3 DNA: TGTGCCACCCGGGACACCCATCAGCCCCAGCATTTT
CDR3 protein: CATRDTHQPQHF

J gene: TRBJ2-5
D gene: TRBD2
clone size: -
V gene: TRBV5-4
CDR3 DNA: TGTGCCAGCAGCGGCGGCGGGAGAATTGAAGCGACCCAGTACTTC
CDR3 protein: CASSGGGRIEATQYF

J gene: TRBJ1-1
D gene: -
clone size: few
V gene: TRBV5-1
CDR3 DNA: TGCGCCAGCAGCTTGGGTCTCCTCGAGGGCACTGAAGCTTTCTTT
CDR3 protein: CASSLGLLEGTEAFF

J gene: TRBJ2-7
D gene: TRBD2
clone size: few
V gene: TRBV6-1
CDR3 DNA: TGTGCCAGCACCGGACTAGCGGGAGGCGAGCAGTACTTC
CDR3 protein: CASTGLAGGEQYF

J gene: TRBJ1-4
D gene: -
clone size: -
V gene: TRBV5-1
CDR3 DNA: TGCGCCAGCAGCTTAGCAGGGACTAATGAAAAACTGTTTTTT
CDR3 protein: CASSLAGTNEKLFF

J gene: TRBJ1-2
D gene: TRBD1
clone size: once
V gene: TRBV2
CDR3 DNA: TGTGCCAGCAGCCCACGGGGACAGGGGGGCTATGGCTACACCTTC
CDR3 protein: CASSPRGQGGYGYTF

J gene: TRBJ2-1
D gene: -
clone size: -
V gene: TRBV6-5
CDR3 DNA: TGTGCCAGCAGTTACACTCGGGGGGCCCACAATGAGCAGTTCTTC
CDR3 protein: CASSYTRGAHNEQFF

J gene: TRBJ2-1
D gene: -
clone size: once
V gene: TRBV18
CDR3 DNA: TGTGCCAGCTCTACCGGGTCCTCAAGGACAGTAAATGAGCAGTTCTTC
CDR3 protein: CASSTGSSRTVNEQFF

J gene: TRBJ2-5
D gene: TRBD2
clone size: few
V gene: TRBV6-5
CDR3 DNA: TGTGCCAGCAGTTCCGGACTAGCGGGCCCGGGAGAGACCCAGTACTTC
CDR3 protein: CASSSGLAGPGETQYF

J gene: TRBJ2-3
D gene: -
clone size: -
V gene: TRBV21-1
CDR3 DNA: TGTGCCAGCAGCGCGCTAGCGGGAGACACAGATACGCAGTATTTT
CDR3 protein: CASSALAGDTDTQYF

J gene: TRBJ2-1
D gene: TRBD1
clone size: -
V gene: TRBV4-1
CDR3 DNA: TGCGCCAGCAGCCCCCGGACAGGGGATGAGCAGTTCTTC
CDR3 protein: CASSPRTGDEQFF

J gene: TRBJ2-1
D gene: TRBD2
clone size: -
V gene: TRBV28
CDR3 DNA: TGTGCCAGCAGTCCGCCGGGGGGGTACAATGAGCAGTTCTTC
CDR3 protein: CASSPPGGYNEQFF

J gene: TRBJ2-1
D gene: -
clone size: -
V gene: TRBV7-2
CDR3 DNA: TGTGCCAGCAGCTTAGCGGGGGGTCCCTACAATGAGCAGTTCTTC
CDR3 protein: CASSLAGGPYNEQFF

J gene: TRBJ2-2
D gene: TRBD2
clone size: once
V gene: TRBV4-1
CDR3 DNA: TGCGCCAGCAGCCAAATTGCTAGCGGGAGGGCCACCGGGGAGCTGTTTTTT
CDR3 protein: CASSQIASGRATGELFF

J gene: TRBJ2-3
D gene: -
clone size: -
V gene: TRBV9
CDR3 DNA: TGTGCCAGCAGCTCGGGGGATACGCAGTATTTT
CDR3 protein: CASSSGDTQYF

J gene: TRBJ1-4
D gene: TRBD1
clone size: -
V gene: TRBV11-3
CDR3 DNA: TGTGCCAGCAGTTCAAAGCAGGGGGCGATTACGAGGACTAATGAAAAACTGTTTTTT
CDR3 protein: CASSSKQGAITRTNEKLFF

J gene: TRBJ2-5
D gene: -
clone size: -
V gene: TRBV11-1
CDR3 DNA: TGTGCCAGCAGCTATCGCCCCACCGGAGAGACCCAGTACTTC
CDR3 protein: CASSYRPTGETQYF

J gene: TRBJ2-3
D gene: TRBD2
clone size: few
V gene: TRBV7-3
CDR3 DNA: TGTGCCAGCAGCGTGAATAGCGGGGGCCGCACAGATACGCAGTATTTT
CDR3 protein: CASSVNSGGRTDTQYF

J gene: TRBJ2-3
D gene: -
clone size: -
V gene: TRBV12-5
CDR3 DNA: TGTGCTAGTGGTCCGGGGATGGGCTGGCACACAGATACGCAGTATTTT
CDR3 protein: CASGPGMGWHTDTQYF

J gene: TRBJ2-3
D gene: -
clone size: -
V gene: TRBV6-4
CDR3 DNA: TGTGCCAGCAGTGACTCGGCAGGGGATCTGGATACGCAGTATTTT
CDR3 protein: CASSDSAGDLDTQYF

J gene: TRBJ2-3
D gene: -
clone size: -
V gene: TRBV9
CDR3 DNA: TGTGCCAGCAGCGTAGGAGCGGGCACAGATACGCAGTATTTT
CDR3 protein: CASSVGAGTDTQYF

J gene: TRBJ2-1
D gene: -
clone size: -
V gene: TRBV28
CDR3 DNA: TGTGCCAGCAGTAGCACCCTCGATGAGCAGTTCTTC
CDR3 protein: CASSSTLDEQFF